The 10 T cell receptor beta chains below all came from one sample that was sequenced in a study of shared clonotypes between healthy human individuals. The naive CD8 population came from CD45RO-negative cells selected for CCR7, without terminally differentiated effector memory CD45RA+ cells. Assay used: immunoSEQ multiplex PCR; TCRdb lists only in-frame clones, some missing. The sample has roughly 2.1 million clones, about 93% seen once. Material: naive CD8+ T cells from PBMCs. Receptors were obtained from a young man in good health. Some clones in this sample may be carry-over from other donors' samples.

The chain carries TRBV9 and TRBJ2-1, with TRBD1 matching 7 bases. CDR3 length: 17 residues. The ends lost 0 bases at V and 1 base at J; junction bases unmatched: 7. CDR1 is SGDLS and CDR2 is YYNGEE in the germline V gene. For the CDR3, the DNA is TGTGCCAGCAGCGTAGGGGTAGGGGGCGCGTCCTACAATGAGCAGTTCTTC. Protein: CASSVGVGGASYNEQFF.

This clone was counted a single time. The CDR3 region is CASSPKRGDSSYEQYF. CDR3 DNA sequence: TGTGCCAGCAGCCCCAAAAGAGGGGACAGTTCCTACGAGCAGTACTTC. The rearrangement uses TRBV7-9 and TRBJ2-7, with 7 bases identical to TRBD1. There are 16 residues in the CDR3. Losses at the gene ends were 5 bases for V and 1 base for J; bases not matched to a gene: 11. The germline CDR1 and CDR2 sequences are SEHNR and FQNEAQ (reference sequence).

Only one count was recorded for this clone. The chain carries TRBV4-1 and TRBJ2-7; D gene ambiguous. Germline V gives CDR1 MGHRA, CDR2 YSYEKL. V dropped 4 bases and J dropped 2 bases, with 15 bases sitting between them. The CDR3 contains 15 residues. CDR3 sequence: CASSLMESSTYEQYF. The CDR3 DNA sequence: TGCGCCAGCAGCCTCATGGAGTCGAGTACCTACGAGCAGTACTTC.

This clone came up once. J is TRBJ2-7 and V is TRBV11-2, with 14 nucleotides matching TRBD2. CDR3 length: 16 amino acids. Per germline, CDR1 SGHAT and CDR2 FQNNGV. The V and J ends lost 7 bases and 5 bases, in that order; junction bases with no gene match: 10. CDR3: CASTGLAGGAGDEQYF. As DNA, the CDR3 is TGTGCCAGCACCGGACTAGCGGGGGGTGCAGGGGACGAGCAGTACTTC.

Note on this clone: Other DNA sequences within the sample encode an identical CDR3. This chain links TRBV4-1 with TRBJ1-4; 9 positions agree with TRBD1. Losses at the gene ends were 4 bases for V and 8 bases for J; bases not matched to a gene: 2. Germline CDR1 reads MGHRA; CDR2 reads YSYEKL. The length of the CDR3 is 13 residues. CDR3 in amino acids: CASSRTGEEKLFF. CDR3 bases: TGCGCCAGCAGCCGGACAGGGGAGGAAAAACTGTTTTTT.

In DNA, the CDR3 is TGCGCCAGCAGCCCCTACTTCCAGGGGGTAGGGCAGCCCCAGCATTTT. This translates into CASSPYFQGVGQPQHF. This sequence joins TRBV4-3 and TRBJ1-5, with 7 bases aligning to TRBD1. The germline V gene has CDR1 LGHNA and CDR2 YSLEER. The V segment lost 4 bases and the J segment 7 bases; nucleotides outside the gene matches: 13. The CDR3 runs 16 residues.

The J gene is TRBJ1-2, the V gene TRBV6-5; TRBD1 matches 7 bases. Unmatched junction bases numbered 7, after V lost 7 bases and J lost 2 bases. The V gene's germline CDR1 is MNHEY and CDR2 SVGAGI. The CDR3 loop spans 14 amino acids. Here the CDR3 reads CASTLRQGNYGYTF. CDR3 bases: TGTGCCAGCACCCTAAGACAGGGAAACTATGGCTACACCTTC.

The chain links TRBV13 to TRBJ1-2; TRBD1 aligns across 7 bases. The CDR3 has 15 amino acids. CDR1 is PRHDT and CDR2 is FYEKMQ in the germline V gene (reference sequence). V gave up 1 base and J gave up 0 bases; unmatched junction bases: 2. CDR3 sequence (DNA): TGTGCCAGCAGCTTAGCCGGGACAGCTAACTATGGCTACACCTTC. Amino acid sequence: CASSLAGTANYGYTF.

V and J are TRBV6-4 and TRBJ2-2; TRBD1 is a possible D gene (6 bases). Germline V gives CDR1 MRHNA, CDR2 SNTAGT. The CDR3 extends over 16 amino acids. V dropped 4 bases and J dropped 4 bases, with 16 bases sitting between them. CDR3 nucleotide sequence: TGTGCCAGCAGTGGAGGGGAACAGGGAGCCACCGGGGAGCTGTTTTTT. Its protein is CASSGGEQGATGELFF.

The V gene is TRBV25-1, the J gene TRBJ1-2; 8 bases agree with TRBD1. This CDR3 contains 14 residues. Germline CDR1 MGHDK, CDR2 SYGVNS. Trimming took 3 bases from V and 6 from J; bases not matched to a gene: 6. Here the CDR3 DNA reads TGTGCCAGCAGTGACACCGGACAGGGTAATGGCTACACCTTC. Its protein product is CASSDTGQGNGYTF.